This note documents a single T cell receptor (beta chain) sequence. V gave up 2 bases and J gave up 6 bases; unmatched junction bases: 14. Germline values: CDR1 LGHDT, CDR2 YNNKEL (reference sequence). CDR3 length: 18 residues. This sample is part of a study of blood T cell repertoires in COVID-19. Libraries were prepared by immunoSEQ multiplex PCR; TCRdb keeps only in-frame clonotypes and omits some of them. This table holds 65,000 to 85,000 clones, roughly nine tenths found once. This chain links TRBV3-1 (or the pseudogene TRBV3-2) with TRBJ1-1; 11 bases map to TRBD1. Sequencing was done on a sample of peripheral blood. The TCR sequence derives from a man aged 45-60 years with active COVID-19. CDR3 sequence reads: CASSQRLRGTGGGSEAFF. The CDR3 DNA reads TGTGCCAGCAGCCAAAGGTTAAGGGGGACAGGGGGAGGATCTGAAGCTTTCTTT.